The 16 T cell receptor beta chains below were found in one sample sequenced in a study of T-cell memory formation after mild COVID-19. TCRdb analysed the 5' RACE reads with MiXCR anew, one entry per CDR3 protein. The sample shows roughly 480,000 distinct CDR3 sequences, around 25% of them seen only once. The source material was PBMCs or a T cell subset sorted from them (not recorded which). Receptor source: an adult woman who had mild COVID-19 (a few samples of this study predate the infection). Cell type and time point are not known.

This clonotype was counted a few times. The chain couples TRBV3-1 to TRBJ2-7, with D perhaps TRBD2 (6 bases). Germline CDR1 is LGHDT and CDR2 is YNNKEL (reference sequence). Trimming stripped 10 bases from V and 3 bases from J, with 16 bases between. The CDR3 is 13 residues long. Here the CDR3 reads CATRAGLGYEQYF. The DNA of the CDR3 is TGTGCCACCAGGGCGGGGCTTGGCTACGAGCAGTACTTC.

The rearrangement links TRBV29-1 to TRBJ2-3; D is uncertain. This CDR3 comprises 12 residues. Germline CDR1 reads SQVTM; CDR2 reads ANQGSEA. V gave up 2 bases and J gave up 7 bases, with 10 bases separating them. Here the CDR3 DNA reads TGCAGCGTTGAATTTAATTTTTATACGCAGTATTTT. Its protein is CSVEFNFYTQYF.

This clonotype was recorded a few times. This chain uses TRBV7-9 with TRBJ1-5; D is perhaps TRBD1 (5 bases). Germline CDR1 is SEHNR and CDR2 is FQNEAQ (reference sequence). The CDR3 covers 16 residues. V shed 5 bases and J shed 1 base, with 15 bases lying between them. The DNA of the CDR3 is TGTGCCAGCAGCCCCCCGGGGAAGGGGAGCAATCAGCCCCAGCATTTT. Its protein product is CASSPPGKGSNQPQHF.

The CDR3 bases are TGTGCCATCAGCGAAGACAGGGGCTCCTACGAGCAGTACTTC. It encodes CAISEDRGSYEQYF. The rearrangement joins TRBV10-3 to TRBJ2-7; TRBD1 matches 8 bases. CDR1 and CDR2 from the germline V gene are ENHRY and SYGVKD. The CDR3 is made up of 14 amino acids. J lost 0 bases, V lost 6 bases, and 4 bases had no gene match.

The CDR3 DNA reads as TGTGCCAGCAGCTTATATCCGGGAGGGCCCTCCTACGAGCAGTACTTC. Translation gives CASSLYPGGPSYEQYF. J is TRBJ2-7 and V is TRBV7-9, with 8 bases fitting TRBD2. The CDR3 consists of 16 residues. With V trimmed by 2 bases and J by 0 bases, 6 bases remained unmatched. In germline, CDR1 is SEHNR, CDR2 FQNEAQ (reference sequence).

The chain combines TRBV29-1 with TRBJ2-6, with D tentatively TRBD1 (6 bases). CDR3 length: 14 amino acids. V dropped 4 bases and J dropped 0 bases, with 7 bases sitting between them. Looked up from germline, CDR1 is SQVTM and CDR2 is ANQGSEA. The CDR3 region has the DNA TGCAGCGTTGTGACAGGCTCTGGGGCCAACGTCCTGACTTTC. It encodes CSVVTGSGANVLTF. Supplemented by reference TRBV29-1 and TRBJ2-6, the full variable domain reads SAVISQKPSRDICQRGTSLTIQCQVDSQVTMMFWYRQQPGQSLTLIATANQGSEATYESGFVIDKFPISRPNLTFSTLTVSNMSPEDSSIYLCSVVTGSGANVLTFGAGSRLTVL.

In this sample, this clonotype turned up once. The chain combines TRBV5-1 with TRBJ2-6; D is perhaps TRBD2 (6 bases). This CDR3 contains 16 residues. The germline CDR1 and CDR2 sequences are SGHRS and YFSETQ. Trimming pared 3 bases from V and 1 base from J, leaving 11 bases between. The CDR3 DNA follows: TGCGCCAGCAGCTCCACCGGGACTTCTGGGGCCAACGTCCTGACTTTC. Protein: CASSSTGTSGANVLTF.

This clonotype is a singleton in its sample. V gene TRBV15 combines with J gene TRBJ1-4; 7 bases fit TRBD1. This CDR3 is built from 15 residues. V lost 2 bases, J lost 8 bases, and 8 bases stayed unmatched. The V gene's germline CDR1 is LNHNV and CDR2 YYDKDF (reference sequence). The CDR3 DNA reads TGTGCCACCAGCAGAAGGACAGGTGAATGGGAAAAACTGTTTTTT. This gives the protein CATSRRTGEWEKLFF.

The V gene is TRBV5-1, the J gene TRBJ2-2, with 7 bases that match TRBD1. V trimming: 1 base; J trimming: 3 bases; junction bases outside the gene matches: 9. Per the germline V gene, CDR1 is SGHRS and CDR2 is YFSETQ. The CDR3 is made up of 17 amino acids. The CDR3 sequence: CASSLTGTGVYTGELFF. For the CDR3, the DNA is TGCGCCAGCAGCTTGACCGGAACAGGGGTTTACACCGGGGAGCTGTTTTTT.

CDR3 in DNA: TGCGCCAGCAGTGGGGGGACCGCCACAGATACGCAGTATTTT. Amino acid sequence: CASSGGTATDTQYF. The rearrangement links TRBV5-1 to TRBJ2-3; possibly TRBD2 for D (6 bases). V was shortened by 5 bases and J by 2 bases, with 12 bases between the two germline ends. Looked up from germline, CDR1 is SGHRS and CDR2 is YFSETQ. The CDR3 consists of 14 residues.

This clonotype appeared a few times. This chain connects TRBV24-1 to TRBJ2-2; TRBD2 might be the D (7 bases). Between the trimmed V and J ends, which lost 9 bases and 0 bases, there was a span of 10 bases. The CDR3 has 14 amino acids. Germline CDR1 reads KGHDR; CDR2 reads SFDVKD. The CDR3 sequence: CATGEGANTGELFF. CDR3 sequence (DNA): TGTGCCACCGGGGAGGGGGCGAACACCGGGGAGCTGTTTTTT.

This clonotype was counted a few times. The chain joins TRBV19 to TRBJ1-2, with no clear D. V dropped 6 bases and J dropped 4 bases, with 18 bases sitting between them. Germline assignment: CDR1 LNHDA and CDR2 SQIVND (reference sequence). The CDR3 is 15 residues long. The CDR3 bases are TGTGCCAGTAGCTCAAAAGCAAAGGGTACCTATGGCTACACCTTC. Protein sequence: CASSSKAKGTYGYTF.

Many counts were recorded for this clonotype. V is TRBV12-3 or TRBV12-4 and J is TRBJ2-7; 8 nucleotides agree with TRBD2. This CDR3 has 16 amino acids. The ends lost 6 bases at V and 0 bases at J; junction bases unmatched: 10. This CDR3 reads CASSPQLADLSYEQYF. The CDR3 bases are TGTGCCAGCAGCCCTCAACTAGCGGACCTCTCCTACGAGCAGTACTTC.

V and J are TRBV15 and TRBJ1-5; 7 positions agree with TRBD1. The V segment lost 1 base and the J segment 3 bases; nucleotides outside the gene matches: 3. CDR3 length equals 15 residues. Germline V CDR1 and CDR2: LNHNV, YYDKDF (reference sequence). This CDR3 reads CATSRGQGNNQPQHF. CDR3 nucleotides: TGTGCCACCAGCAGAGGACAGGGTAACAATCAGCCCCAGCATTTT.

The chain carries TRBV20-1 and TRBJ2-3; perhaps TRBD1 as D (6 bases). This CDR3 comprises 14 residues. V gave up 6 bases and J gave up 8 bases, with 21 bases separating them. Germline V gene lookup returns CDR1 DFQATT and CDR2 SNEGSKA (reference sequence). The CDR3 DNA is TGCAGTGCAATGGACAGCGACGGAGGTGGTACGCAGTATTTT. Translated: CSAMDSDGGGTQYF.

The J gene is TRBJ1-3, the V gene TRBV30; 7 bases fit TRBD1. The CDR3 consists of 14 residues. V trimming: 8 bases; J trimming: 0 bases; junction bases outside the gene matches: 7. CDR1 is GTSNPN and CDR2 is SVGIG in the germline V gene (reference sequence). The CDR3 loop reads CAVQQGTSGNTIYF. CDR3 nucleotides: TGTGCCGTACAACAGGGGACCTCTGGAAACACCATATATTTT.